The 32 T cell receptor beta chains given below trace back to one sample, sequenced in a study of T-cell reconstitution after alpha-beta-depleted transplantation in children. A library of TCRbeta sequences, prepared with unique molecular identifiers, was generated. TCRdb itself ran the PCR reads through MiXCR, one entry per CDR3 protein. This table holds approximately 350,000 distinct CDR3 sequences, roughly 15% found once. The source material was PBMCs, sampled from the stem cell graft. These receptors were collected from a human donor who donated a stem cell graft to a child with Fanconi anemia.

This clonotype was counted many times. CDR3 residues: CASSLLPGLEETQYF. For the CDR3, the DNA is TGCGCCAGCAGCTTGTTGCCCGGCTTAGAAGAGACCCAGTACTTC. This chain links TRBV5-1 with TRBJ2-5; D unclear. Trimming cost V 1 base and J 3 bases, with 13 bases left between them. The CDR3 has 15 amino acids. Germline-derived CDR1 and CDR2 are SGHRS and YFSETQ.

The genes are TRBV6-5 and TRBJ1-1; D is uncertain. Germline V gene data show CDR1 as MNHEY and CDR2 as SVGAGI. This CDR3 is 13 amino acids long. V gave up 0 bases and J gave up 6 bases, with 8 bases separating them. CDR3 coding DNA: TGTGCCAGCAGTTACTCGAATAACCCTGAAGCTTTCTTT. Its protein is CASSYSNNPEAFF.

The genes are TRBV4-1 and TRBJ1-4; D remains unclear. V was shortened by 2 bases and J by 1 base, with 11 bases between the two germline ends. The germline CDR1 and CDR2 sequences are MGHRA and YSYEKL. The CDR3 contains 16 residues. CDR3 nucleotide sequence: TGCGCCAGCAGCCAAACCTCTTCGCGAACTAATGAAAAACTGTTTTTT. As protein: CASSQTSSRTNEKLFF.

The J gene is TRBJ2-1, the V gene TRBV6-2 or TRBV6-3; D possibly corresponds to TRBD2 (5 bases). Germline CDR1 and CDR2: MNHEY and SVGEGT. The ends were cut back, 4 bases at V and 9 bases at J, with 10 bases in the middle. This CDR3 is 12 amino acids long. The CDR3 DNA sequence: TGTGCCAGCAGTTTTCCGGGATTTGAGCAGTTCTTC. It yields the protein CASSFPGFEQFF.

This clonotype was found a few times. The chain is built from TRBV20-1 and TRBJ1-1, with D maybe TRBD1 (5 bases). CDR3 size: 12 residues. Germline V gene data show CDR1 as DFQATT and CDR2 as SNEGSKA (reference sequence). Trimming took off 5 bases at V and 4 bases at J, with 11 bases between the two ends. CDR3 DNA: TGCAGTGCTGCCGGGAGGGGCACTGAAGCTTTCTTT. Amino acid sequence: CSAAGRGTEAFF.

This clonotype was seen repeatedly, ten times or more. This rearrangement joins TRBV30 to TRBJ2-1; the D gene is possibly TRBD1 (7 bases). CDR1 GTSNPN and CDR2 SVGIG come from the germline V gene (reference sequence). The CDR3 sequence is 14 residues long. The ends were cut back, 0 bases at V and 6 bases at J, with 12 bases in the middle. CDR3 nucleotide sequence: TGTGCCTGGAGTGTACTGGAGGGGGCCAATGAGCAGTTCTTC. Amino acid sequence: CAWSVLEGANEQFF. The whole variable domain, filled in from reference TRBV30 and TRBJ2-1, reads SQTIHQWPATLVQPVGSPLSLECTVEGTSNPNLYWYRQAAGRGLQLLFYSVGIGQISSEVPQNLSASRPQDRQFILSSKKLLLSDSGFYLCAWSVLEGANEQFFGPGTRLTVL.

Remarks on this clonotype: The junction differs from germline at one of its ends, possibly a read error. The chain is built from TRBV6-5 and TRBJ1-2; D gene uncertain. The CDR3 is made up of 16 amino acids. The germline V gene encodes CDR1 MNHEY and CDR2 SVGAGI. The CDR3 region has the DNA TGTGCCAGCAGTTACTCTTTACACAGACAATACTATAGCTACACCTTC. It codes for CASSYSLHRQYYSYTF.

In this sample, this clonotype turned up a few times. This sequence joins TRBV4-3 and TRBJ2-3; 15 bases match TRBD2. Germline V gene data show CDR1 as LGHNA and CDR2 as YSLEER. After removal of 3 bases from V and 4 bases from J, the junction contained 2 bases not matched to a gene. This CDR3 is 16 amino acids long. The CDR3 here is CASSQGLAGGSDTQYF. The CDR3 bases are TGCGCCAGCAGCCAGGGACTAGCGGGGGGCTCAGATACGCAGTATTTT.

The rearrangement uses TRBV7-8 and TRBJ2-1; 11 bases agree with TRBD2. With V trimmed by 5 bases and J by 10 bases, 10 bases remained unmatched. This CDR3 contains 15 residues. Germline V gives CDR1 SGHVS, CDR2 FQNEAQ. CDR3 protein: CASSTSGGTGGEQFF. CDR3 nucleotides: TGTGCCAGCAGCACTAGCGGGGGAACCGGGGGGGAGCAGTTCTTC.

V usage is TRBV18 and J usage is TRBJ2-7; possibly TRBD1 or TRBD2 for D (5 bases each). Germline V gene sequence: CDR1 KGHSH, CDR2 LQKENI. CDR3 length equals 14 residues. Trimming cost V 5 bases and J 2 bases, with 13 bases left between them. The CDR3 region has the DNA TGTGCCAGCTCAATAGACGGGGACGCCTACGAGCAGTACGTC. Protein product: CASSIDGDAYEQYV.

This clonotype has a count of ten or more. The V gene is TRBV12-3 or TRBV12-4, the J gene TRBJ2-1, with TRBD2 identical over 9 bases. This CDR3 has 15 amino acids. V trimming: 5 bases; J trimming: 8 bases; junction bases outside the gene matches: 10. The CDR3 DNA follows: TGTGCCAGCAGTCCCCGGGGGACTAGCAACGATGAGCAGTTCTTC. Amino acid sequence: CASSPRGTSNDEQFF.

This clonotype came up a few times. The chain carries TRBV7-9 and TRBJ2-5; 11 nucleotides agree with TRBD2. J was trimmed by 4 bases and V by 5 bases; bases with no gene match: 3. This CDR3 has 14 residues. Per germline, CDR1 SEHNR and CDR2 FQNEAQ (reference sequence). The CDR3 spells CASSQGTSGETQYF. CDR3 in DNA: TGTGCCAGCAGCCAAGGGACTAGCGGAGAGACCCAGTACTTC.

This clonotype appeared a few times. This chain joins TRBV12-3 or TRBV12-4 and TRBJ2-5; perhaps TRBD2 as D (5 bases). Trimming shortened V by 3 bases and J by 7 bases, and 12 bases separated the two germline ends. The CDR3 is 13 amino acids. CDR3 sequence reads: CASSFADRGTQYF. Here the CDR3 DNA reads TGTGCCAGCAGTTTTGCGGACCGGGGGACCCAGTACTTC.

The chain is built from TRBV5-4 and TRBJ2-2; TRBD1 matches 7 bases. J lost 6 bases, V lost 4 bases, and 9 bases had no gene match. This CDR3 spans 15 amino acids. Germline V gene lookup returns CDR1 SGHNT and CDR2 YYREEE (reference sequence). CDR3 sequence reads: CASSATGDIAGELFF. DNA for the CDR3: TGTGCCAGCAGCGCTACAGGGGATATCGCCGGGGAGCTGTTTTTT.

The sample holds many counts of this clonotype. The genes are TRBV3-1 and TRBJ2-1; 7 positions agree with TRBD2. The V gene's germline CDR1 is LGHDT and CDR2 YNNKEL (reference sequence). There are 16 residues in the CDR3. With 5 bases clipped from V and 5 bases from J, the junction kept 12 bases outside the gene matches. CDR3 sequence reads: CASSSLDGGGNNEQFF. The CDR3 region has the DNA TGTGCCAGCAGCTCCTTAGACGGCGGGGGAAACAATGAGCAGTTCTTC.

J is TRBJ2-6 and V is TRBV11-2; D gene ambiguous. CDR1 and CDR2 from the germline V gene are SGHAT and FQNNGV. With 1 base removed from V and 3 bases from J, the gap between germline ends came to 10 bases. This CDR3 has 16 residues. The CDR3 protein is CASSLVAGDGANVLTF. CDR3 DNA: TGTGCCAGCAGCTTAGTGGCCGGAGATGGGGCCAACGTCCTGACTTTC.

The CDR3 reads CSAGLEDTQYF. DNA of the CDR3: TGCAGTGCAGGGTTGGAAGATACGCAGTATTTT. The chain couples TRBV20-1 to TRBJ2-3, with unresolved D. Between the trimmed V and J ends, which lost 6 bases and 5 bases, there was a span of 9 bases. The CDR3 spans 11 residues. The germline CDR1 and CDR2 sequences are DFQATT and SNEGSKA (reference sequence).

There are many counts of this clonotype. The chain employs TRBV5-1 and TRBJ2-5; D might be TRBD2 (5 bases). Trimming stripped 4 bases from V and 7 bases from J, with 14 bases between. The CDR3 is 13 residues long. Germline values: CDR1 SGHRS, CDR2 YFSETQ. The CDR3 is CASSPLVKGTQYF. Written as DNA, the CDR3 is TGCGCCAGCAGCCCACTAGTTAAAGGGACCCAGTACTTC.

This clonotype turned up a few times. J is TRBJ2-2 and V is TRBV5-1; D perhaps matches TRBD1 (6 bases). Germline V lookup: CDR1 SGHRS, CDR2 YFSETQ. V was trimmed by 6 bases and J by 0 bases, leaving 15 bases between them. The CDR3 has 16 residues. CDR3 DNA sequence: TGCGCCAGCACTAAGGGGGACGGCTCGAACACCGGGGAGCTGTTTTTT. Amino acids: CASTKGDGSNTGELFF.

The V gene is TRBV20-1, the J gene TRBJ2-3; tentatively, D is TRBD2 (5 bases). The CDR3 is 14 residues long. Germline V gene data show CDR1 as DFQATT and CDR2 as SNEGSKA (reference sequence). V was shortened by 0 bases and J by 1 base, with 8 bases between the two germline ends. This CDR3 reads CSAREGEGTDTQYF. Here the CDR3 DNA reads TGCAGTGCTAGAGAGGGAGAGGGCACAGATACGCAGTATTTT.

This clonotype was counted between two and nine times. The rearrangement uses TRBV7-9 and TRBJ2-3; no clear D gene. Trimming pared 2 bases from V and 0 bases from J, leaving 9 bases between. This CDR3 is built from 15 residues. Germline V gives CDR1 SEHNR, CDR2 FQNEAQ (reference sequence). The DNA of the CDR3 is TGTGCCAGCAGCTTACTCATCTCTAGCACAGATACGCAGTATTTT. This gives the protein CASSLLISSTDTQYF.

This clonotype was seen more than once but under ten times. The rearrangement joins TRBV5-1 to TRBJ2-5; 7 bases are a match to TRBD1. The length of the CDR3 is 14 residues. V shed 4 bases and J 5 bases; nucleotides not matched to a gene: 8. Germline CDR1 is SGHRS and CDR2 is YFSETQ. The chain's CDR3 is CASSPRGNQETQYF. The CDR3 DNA reads TGCGCCAGCAGCCCCAGGGGGAATCAGGAGACCCAGTACTTC.

The chain carries TRBV7-2 and TRBJ1-2, with 7 positions matching TRBD1. The CDR3 is 15 amino acids. Germline assignment: CDR1 SGHTA and CDR2 FQGNSA. The ends lost 6 bases at V and 2 bases at J; junction bases unmatched: 9. CDR3 nucleotide sequence: TGTGCCAGCAGTTTCCAGGGGGGATCAAACTATGGCTACACCTTC. This codes for CASSFQGGSNYGYTF.

The genes are TRBV5-1 and TRBJ2-7; D not resolved. This CDR3 spans 16 amino acids. Germline loops: CDR1 SGHRS, CDR2 YFSETQ. Trimming cost V 0 bases and J 2 bases, with 15 bases left between them. The chain's CDR3 is CASSLGPIGKTYEQYF. In nucleotides, the CDR3 is TGCGCCAGCAGCTTGGGACCTATCGGTAAAACCTACGAGCAGTACTTC.

This clonotype was seen only a few times. The chain joins TRBV28 to TRBJ1-2; tentative D call: TRBD1 (5 bases). Germline CDR1 reads MDHEN; CDR2 reads SYDVKM. The CDR3 is 17 amino acids. Trimming pared 1 base from V and 5 bases from J, leaving 20 bases between. DNA for the CDR3: TGTGCCAGCAGTTTATTTGTTGAAGAGGGACTCCTTTATGGCTACACCTTC. Its protein is CASSLFVEEGLLYGYTF.

This clonotype was counted ten times or more. This CDR3 reads CASSLRSLYEQYF. The DNA for the CDR3 is TGTGCCAGCAGCCTCAGGTCGCTCTACGAGCAGTACTTC. The chain has TRBV14 and TRBJ2-7; D ambiguous. The germline CDR1 and CDR2 sequences are SGHDN and FVKESK. The CDR3 is 13 residues long. The ends were cut back, 4 bases at V and 3 bases at J, with 10 bases in the middle.

The chain joins TRBV18 to TRBJ2-1; 8 nucleotides align to TRBD2. V lost 2 bases to trimming and J lost 4 bases; unmatched junction nucleotides: 4. The CDR3 length is 15 residues. CDR1 and CDR2 from the germline V gene are KGHSH and LQKENI. CDR3 sequence (DNA): TGTGCCAGCTCACCATCGGGGGGGTTTTACAATGAGCAGTTCTTC. This translates into CASSPSGGFYNEQFF.

The table lists this clonotype with a few counts. Here the CDR3 DNA reads TGTGCCATCAGTGACAGGGGGAACACTGAAGCTTTCTTT. It translates to CAISDRGNTEAFF. The V and J genes are TRBV10-3 and TRBJ1-1, with D possibly matching TRBD1 (6 bases). CDR3 length equals 13 residues. Looked up from germline, CDR1 is ENHRY and CDR2 is SYGVKD. The V gene lost 3 bases and the J gene lost 1 base, with 6 bases spanning the gap.

Turning to this clonotype: Germline is not matched at one junction end, which may reflect a read error. This sequence joins TRBV7-7 and TRBJ2-2; tentative D call: TRBD2 (5 bases). This CDR3 region has 15 residues. CDR1 is SSHAT and CDR2 is FNYEAQ in the germline V gene (reference sequence). CDR3: CASSLCRENTGELFF. The DNA for the CDR3 is TGTGCTAGCAGCTTATGTCGGGAGAACACCGGGGAGCTGTTTTTT.

This chain joins TRBV29-1 and TRBJ2-5; D gene unclear. V gave up 4 bases and J gave up 0 bases, with 6 bases separating them. This CDR3 comprises 12 residues. Germline CDR1 SQVTM, CDR2 ANQGSEA. CDR3 region: CSVGPNQETQYF. CDR3 in DNA: TGCAGCGTTGGACCGAACCAAGAGACCCAGTACTTC.

V and J are TRBV29-1 and TRBJ2-1; either TRBD1 or TRBD2 may fit D (5 bases each). The CDR3 covers 12 residues. Germline assignment: CDR1 SQVTM and CDR2 ANQGSEA. V was pared by 1 base and J by 13 bases, with 14 bases between. The CDR3 region is CSVEVRRGAQFF. Written as DNA, the CDR3 is TGCAGCGTTGAAGTCCGTCGGGGCGCACAGTTCTTC.

This clonotype was counted many times. The gene calls are TRBV27 and TRBJ2-3; 7 bases line up with TRBD2. V gave up 2 bases and J gave up 3 bases; unmatched junction bases: 2. The CDR3 runs to 14 residues. Germline values: CDR1 MNHEY, CDR2 SMNVEV (reference sequence). The CDR3 reads CASSLREGTDTQYF. Written as DNA, the CDR3 is TGTGCCAGCAGTTTAAGGGAGGGGACAGATACGCAGTATTTT.